The 23 T cell receptor beta chains reported below all come from one sample, sequenced in a study of T-cell reconstitution after alpha-beta-depleted transplantation in children. TCRbeta library construction was performed incorporating unique molecular identifiers. Via MiXCR, TCRdb re-called the PCR reads, giving one row per CDR3 protein. Here the sample spans 700,000 to 950,000 distinct CDR3 sequences, about 16% being singletons. The source was PBMCs, mostly from graft donor cells, collected 360 days after TCRalphabeta/CD19-depleted stem cell transplant. These receptors were collected from a male patient under 18 who had a stem cell transplant for acute lymphoblastic leukemia, so the T cells may come from the graft donor.

This clonotype has a handful of counts. The chain has TRBV7-9 and TRBJ1-6, with D tentatively TRBD1 (5 bases). Trimming took off 11 bases at V and 7 bases at J, with 18 bases between the two ends. CDR3 length: 14 amino acids. From germline, CDR1 is SEHNR and CDR2 FQNEAQ (reference sequence). The DNA for the CDR3 is TGTGCCCCCGCAAGGGTCGCAGGGAATTCACCCCTCCACTTT. Translated, it gives CAPARVAGNSPLHF.

There are a few counts of this clonotype. The chain carries TRBV3-1 and TRBJ2-2, with D possibly being TRBD2 (5 bases). The CDR3 is made up of 17 amino acids. CDR1 is LGHDT, CDR2 YNNKEL, per germline (reference sequence). Trimming removed 4 bases from V and 4 bases from J, with 19 bases in between. The CDR3 region has the DNA TGTGCCAGCAGCCCCGAGGGTTATACGATGCGCACCGGGGAGCTGTTTTTT. It yields the protein CASSPEGYTMRTGELFF.

This clonotype showed up many times. The rearrangement uses TRBV7-2 and TRBJ2-5; D may match TRBD1 or TRBD2 (5 bases each). Germline loops: CDR1 SGHTA, CDR2 FQGNSA. The CDR3 length is 15 residues. V lost 4 bases and J 2 bases, leaving 14 bases between the germline ends. The CDR3 DNA follows: TGTGCCAGCAGCTCCCAGGGACGAATACAAGAGACCCAGTACTTC. Translating it yields CASSSQGRIQETQYF.

The chain uses TRBV12-3 or TRBV12-4 and TRBJ2-1; 7 bases are shared with TRBD2. The V and J ends lost 6 bases and 6 bases, in that order; junction bases with no gene match: 11. This CDR3 comprises 15 residues. CDR3 sequence (DNA): TGTGCCAGCAGCCGTCGCGGGAGAGGTCGCAATGAGCAGTTCTTC. This gives the protein CASSRRGRGRNEQFF.

This rearrangement joins TRBV7-9 to TRBJ2-1; 11 nucleotides agree with TRBD2. The CDR3 runs 16 residues. V shed 5 bases, J shed 5 bases, and the junction held 8 bases outside the gene matches. Germline CDR1 reads SEHNR; CDR2 reads FQNEAQ (reference sequence). CDR3 loop: CASSGVAGGPNNEQFF. CDR3 nucleotides: TGTGCCAGCAGCGGGGTAGCGGGAGGGCCGAACAATGAGCAGTTCTTC. Filled out from reference TRBV7-9 and TRBJ2-1, the complete variable domain reads DTGVSQNPRHKITKRGQNVTFRCDPISEHNRLYWYRQTLGQGPEFLTYFQNEAQLEKSRLLSDRFSAERPKGSFSTLEIQRTEQGDSAMYLCASSGVAGGPNNEQFFGPGTRLTVL.

This clonotype was seen more than once but under ten times. V usage is TRBV20-1 and J usage is TRBJ2-7, with 9 bases matching TRBD2. V gave up 1 base and J gave up 4 bases; unmatched junction bases: 14. The CDR3 sequence is 17 residues long. From germline, CDR1 is DFQATT and CDR2 SNEGSKA (reference sequence). The CDR3 region is CSARVSRLGLAAYEQYF. For the CDR3, the DNA is TGCAGTGCTAGAGTCTCGAGATTGGGACTAGCCGCGTACGAGCAGTACTTC.

This chain joins TRBV7-6 and TRBJ2-1; the match to TRBD2 covers 13 bases. The CDR3 has 15 amino acids. Germline CDR1 reads SGHVS; CDR2 reads FNYEAQ. J gave up 9 bases and V 6 bases, and 8 bases lay outside the gene matches. The CDR3 coding sequence is TGTGCCAGCAGTTTTACTAGCGGGGGGGTGGGTGAGCAGTTCTTC. It yields the protein CASSFTSGGVGEQFF.

V usage is TRBV5-1 and J usage is TRBJ2-3; 7 nucleotides match TRBD1. Germline V gene data show CDR1 as SGHRS and CDR2 as YFSETQ. The CDR3 length is 16 residues. The V gene end was trimmed by 4 bases and the J gene end by 4 bases; junction bases not matched to a gene: 12. The CDR3 reads CASSPDAGTAPDTQYF. The CDR3 nucleotides are TGCGCCAGCAGCCCCGACGCAGGGACAGCCCCAGATACGCAGTATTTT. The variable domain in full, completed from reference TRBV5-1 and TRBJ2-3, reads KAGVTQTPRYLIKTRGQQVTLSCSPISGHRSVSWYQQTPGQGLQFLFEYFSETQRNKGNFPGRFSGRQFSNSRSEMNVSTLELGDSALYLCASSPDAGTAPDTQYFGPGTRLTVL.

A few counts support this clonotype. This chain links TRBV10-3 with TRBJ1-1; 10 nucleotides line up with TRBD1. This CDR3 spans 15 amino acids. The trim removed 6 bases at V and 1 base at J, leaving 5 bases unmatched. In germline, CDR1 is ENHRY, CDR2 SYGVKD. CDR3 sequence (DNA): TGTGCCATCAGAAGGACAGGGGGGCCGAACACTGAAGCTTTCTTT. Its translation: CAIRRTGGPNTEAFF.

The chain couples TRBV7-6 to TRBJ2-1; no firm D call. CDR3 length: 13 residues. In germline, CDR1 is SGHVS, CDR2 FNYEAQ. V was shortened by 1 base and J by 6 bases, with 7 bases between the two germline ends. CDR3 nucleotide sequence: TGTGCCAGCAGCTTAGGAAAGATCAATGAGCAGTTCTTC. It encodes CASSLGKINEQFF.

This sequence joins TRBV5-1 and TRBJ2-2; the match to TRBD1 covers 7 bases. J lost 0 bases, V lost 2 bases, and 4 bases had no gene match. Per germline, CDR1 SGHRS and CDR2 YFSETQ. This CDR3 has 16 amino acids. DNA for the CDR3: TGCGCCAGCAGCTTAGGGACAGTCCCGAACACCGGGGAGCTGTTTTTT. Translation gives CASSLGTVPNTGELFF. The whole variable domain, filled in from reference TRBV5-1 and TRBJ2-2, reads KAGVTQTPRYLIKTRGQQVTLSCSPISGHRSVSWYQQTPGQGLQFLFEYFSETQRNKGNFPGRFSGRQFSNSRSEMNVSTLELGDSALYLCASSLGTVPNTGELFFGEGSRLTVL.

This clonotype has only a few counts. The chain is built from TRBV2 and TRBJ2-7; D uncertain. Trimming shortened V by 3 bases and J by 4 bases, and 10 bases separated the two germline ends. The CDR3 spans 13 residues. From germline, CDR1 is SNHLY and CDR2 FYNNEI. The CDR3: CASSERPVYEQYF. For the CDR3, the DNA is TGTGCCAGCAGTGAGAGGCCGGTTTACGAGCAGTACTTC.

V usage is TRBV18 and J usage is TRBJ2-7, with a possible D match to TRBD2 (5 bases). The germline V gene has CDR1 KGHSH and CDR2 LQKENI. The CDR3 covers 15 residues. The ends were cut back, 6 bases at V and 1 base at J, with 16 bases in the middle. CDR3 DNA: TGTGCCAGCTCCCTATATAGCGTCTCATCCTACGAGCAGTACTTC. It codes for CASSLYSVSSYEQYF.

This clonotype occurred many times. The chain is built from TRBV9 and TRBJ2-1; no clear D gene. Trimming stripped 0 bases from V and 0 bases from J, with 7 bases between. The CDR3 contains 15 residues. Germline lookup yields CDR1 SGDLS and CDR2 YYNGEE. For the CDR3, the DNA is TGTGCCAGCAGCGTAGAAGGGCTCTCCTACAATGAGCAGTTCTTC. It codes for CASSVEGLSYNEQFF.

This clonotype was seen more than once but under ten times. This chain uses TRBV29-1 with TRBJ2-1, with no clear D. Trimming shortened V by 2 bases and J by 0 bases, and 11 bases separated the two germline ends. The CDR3 is 15 residues long. Germline-derived CDR1 and CDR2 are SQVTM and ANQGSEA. CDR3 nucleotides: TGCAGCGTTGAACTTGCTTTCAGCTCCTACAATGAGCAGTTCTTC. Translation: CSVELAFSSYNEQFF.

This clonotype appeared many times. The rearrangement links TRBV2 to TRBJ2-6; the D gene is possibly TRBD1 (6 bases). CDR1 is SNHLY, CDR2 FYNNEI, per germline. Trimming left V 5 bases short and J 0 bases short, with 8 bases between. The CDR3 contains 15 residues. For the CDR3, the DNA is TGTGCCAGCAGTTCCAGGGGCTCTGGGGCCAACGTCCTGACTTTC. Encoded protein: CASSSRGSGANVLTF.

The V call is TRBV20-1, the J call TRBJ2-3; 7 bases fit TRBD2. The CDR3 length is 14 residues. Per the germline V gene, CDR1 is DFQATT and CDR2 is SNEGSKA (reference sequence). V shed 3 bases, J shed 2 bases, and the junction held 5 bases outside the gene matches. The CDR3 DNA is TGCAGTGCTAGCCTAGCGGAGTACACAGATACGCAGTATTTT. This translates into CSASLAEYTDTQYF.

This clonotype showed up just a few times. V and J are TRBV12-3 or TRBV12-4 and TRBJ2-7; possibly TRBD1 or TRBD2 for D (5 bases each). This CDR3 is built from 16 residues. V was trimmed by 3 bases and J by 3 bases, leaving 18 bases between them. The CDR3 loop reads CASSFQLGTIFYEQYF. The CDR3 coding sequence is TGTGCCAGCAGTTTTCAGTTGGGGACCATTTTCTACGAGCAGTACTTC.

This chain uses TRBV30 with TRBJ2-7, with 10 bases identical to TRBD2. This CDR3 spans 15 amino acids. V gave up 0 bases and J gave up 4 bases; unmatched junction bases: 6. Germline V gives CDR1 GTSNPN, CDR2 SVGIG (reference sequence). The CDR3 region is CAWSVVRAGGYEQYF. The CDR3 DNA reads as TGTGCCTGGAGTGTTGTTAGAGCGGGAGGGTACGAGCAGTACTTC.

The chain has TRBV6-6 and TRBJ2-1; no reliable D call. The V and J ends lost 5 bases and 7 bases respectively, with 9 bases between them. Germline V gene sequence: CDR1 MNHNY, CDR2 SVGAGI (reference sequence). The CDR3 has 12 amino acids. The CDR3 protein is CASSAHENEQFF. DNA for the CDR3: TGTGCCAGCAGTGCTCATGAAAATGAGCAGTTCTTC.

J is TRBJ2-7 and V is TRBV10-3; D possibly corresponds to TRBD2 (6 bases). This CDR3 is 13 amino acids long. V was pared by 3 bases and J by 6 bases, with 12 bases between. Germline-derived CDR1 and CDR2 are ENHRY and SYGVKD. CDR3 nucleotide sequence: TGTGCCATCAGTGAACTCGGAGGGCCCGAGCAGTACTTC. Its protein is CAISELGGPEQYF.

This clonotype was seen more than once but under ten times. This sequence joins TRBV21-1 and TRBJ1-2; TRBD1 is the table's D call, not checked against the DNA. TRBV21-1 is a documented pseudogene. The CDR3 has 19 residues. CDR3 loop: CASSKGGTGTPSANYGYTF. CDR3 sequence (DNA): TGTGCCAGCAGCAAAGGTGGGACAGGTACTCCATCGGCTAACTATGGCTACACCTTC.

The chain combines TRBV12-3 or TRBV12-4 with TRBJ2-6; D remains ambiguous. Trimming shortened V by 0 bases and J by 1 base, and 13 bases separated the two germline ends. The CDR3 length is 18 residues. The CDR3 coding sequence is TGTGCCAGCAGTTTAGCCACAACTCGTACTTCTGGGGCCAACGTCCTGACTTTC. Translating gives CASSLATTRTSGANVLTF.